The next 10 T cell receptor beta chains were all read from a single sample in a study of T-cell memory formation after mild COVID-19. Using its own MiXCR run on the 5' RACE reads, TCRdb lists one record per CDR3 protein. This table has roughly 450,000 distinct CDR3 sequences, about 20% appearing once. What was sequenced was PBMCs or a T cell subset sorted from them (not recorded which). The receptors stem from an adult woman who had mild COVID-19 (a few samples of this study predate the infection). Cell type and time point are not known.

The chain uses TRBV12-3 or TRBV12-4 and TRBJ2-1, with 7 bases that match TRBD1. This CDR3 has 15 residues. The V and J ends lost 7 bases and 7 bases, in that order; junction bases with no gene match: 13. The CDR3 loop is CASTFRTGEGNEQFF. The CDR3 DNA follows: TGTGCCAGCACCTTTCGGACAGGTGAGGGGAATGAGCAGTTCTTC.

The table lists this clonotype with a few counts. The genes are TRBV5-1 and TRBJ1-1; D is undetermined. Germline-derived CDR1 and CDR2 are SGHRS and YFSETQ. This CDR3 spans 13 amino acids. V lost 7 bases to trimming and J lost 3 bases, with 13 bases between them. As DNA, the CDR3 is TGCGCCAGCGCCGCCGGAGGAGACACTGAAGCTTTCTTT. This gives the protein CASAAGGDTEAFF.

The V gene is TRBV15, the J gene TRBJ1-4, with D possibly TRBD1 on 5 matching bases. V shed 4 bases and J shed 0 bases, with 6 bases lying between them. Per germline, CDR1 LNHNV and CDR2 YYDKDF (reference sequence). There are 14 residues in the CDR3. CDR3 amino acids: CATSKTATNEKLFF. Here the CDR3 DNA reads TGTGCCACCAGCAAGACAGCAACTAATGAAAAACTGTTTTTT.

This clonotype was found a few times. This sequence joins TRBV11-2 and TRBJ2-1; D gene unclear. Germline assignment: CDR1 SGHAT and CDR2 FQNNGV. V was trimmed by 0 bases and J by 0 bases, leaving 9 bases between them. This CDR3 spans 16 amino acids. This CDR3 is CASSLEAPSSYNEQFF. The CDR3, as DNA: TGTGCCAGCAGCTTAGAGGCGCCGAGCTCCTACAATGAGCAGTTCTTC.

The sample holds many counts of this clonotype. The V call is TRBV20-1, the J call TRBJ2-1; D is unclear. V gave up 3 bases and J gave up 5 bases, with 8 bases separating them. CDR3 length: 12 amino acids. The V gene's germline CDR1 is DFQATT and CDR2 SNEGSKA (reference sequence). The CDR3 reads CSASHRNNEQFF. In DNA, the CDR3 is TGCAGTGCTAGTCACAGAAACAATGAGCAGTTCTTC.

The chain joins TRBV29-1 to TRBJ1-5, with 7 bases identical to TRBD1. The ends lost 4 bases at V and 0 bases at J; junction bases unmatched: 3. The CDR3 contains 14 residues. In germline, CDR1 is SQVTM, CDR2 ANQGSEA. Here the CDR3 reads CSVGDRVSNQPQHF. DNA for the CDR3: TGCAGCGTTGGAGACAGGGTTAGCAATCAGCCCCAGCATTTT. The full variable domain, in which reference TRBV29-1 and TRBJ1-5 provide the parts outside the CDR3, is SAVISQKPSRDICQRGTSLTIQCQVDSQVTMMFWYRQQPGQSLTLIATANQGSEATYESGFVIDKFPISRPNLTFSTLTVSNMSPEDSSIYLCSVGDRVSNQPQHFGDGTRLSIL.

The chain joins TRBV20-1 to TRBJ2-1, with D possibly TRBD2 on 6 matching bases. Trimming left V 0 bases short and J 2 bases short, with 14 bases between. CDR1 and CDR2 (germline): DFQATT, SNEGSKA (reference sequence). The CDR3 contains 16 residues. CDR3 coding DNA: TGCAGTGCTAGAGATATCGGCGGAGGGGCCTACAATGAGCAGTTCTTC. Translated, it gives CSARDIGGGAYNEQFF.

This clonotype appeared a few times. V gene TRBV6-5 combines with J gene TRBJ1-5; 8 bases fit TRBD1. The CDR3 has 14 amino acids. V lost 6 bases and J lost 2; bases outside the gene matches: 3. The germline CDR1 and CDR2 sequences are MNHEY and SVGAGI. The CDR3 is CASRSDRGNQPQHF. DNA of the CDR3: TGTGCCAGCAGATCGGACAGGGGCAATCAGCCCCAGCATTTT.

This clonotype appeared many times. The V call is TRBV4-1, the J call TRBJ1-5; no firm D call. V was trimmed by 1 base and J by 0 bases, leaving 4 bases between them. CDR1 MGHRA and CDR2 YSYEKL come from the germline V gene. The length of the CDR3 is 14 residues. CDR3: CASSQVGSNQPQHF. As DNA, the CDR3 is TGCGCCAGCAGCCAAGTGGGTAGCAATCAGCCCCAGCATTTT.

The chain has TRBV4-1 and TRBJ2-2; TRBD1 is a possible D gene (5 bases). Per the germline V gene, CDR1 is MGHRA and CDR2 is YSYEKL. This CDR3 region has 16 residues. Trimming pared 4 bases from V and 1 base from J, leaving 13 bases between. The CDR3 sequence is CASSPSDQGNTGELFF. The CDR3 DNA follows: TGCGCCAGCAGCCCGTCGGACCAGGGGAACACCGGGGAGCTGTTTTTT.